This TCR beta chain emerged from a study of blood T cells in healthy people across ages. Primed by a sample-barcoded 5' primer and a J-beta primer mix, a second PCR proceeded for about 7 to 11 cycles. TCRdb ran MiXCR on the 5' RACE reads and lists one entry per CDR3 protein. The table includes approximately 730,000 distinct CDR3 sequences, roughly 53% detected once. V trimming: 5 bases; J trimming: 9 bases; junction bases outside the gene matches: 15. Germline V lookup: CDR1 MNHEY, CDR2 SVGAGI. This CDR3 region has 16 residues. The sample taken for sequencing was blood. The chain combines TRBV6-5 with TRBJ2-4, with 8 bases that match TRBD2. The TCR was taken from a man older than 75 in good health. The DNA for the CDR3 is TGTGCCAGCAGTATCGGGGTAGCGGGAATGGGGGGCATTCAGTACTTC. The encoded protein is CASSIGVAGMGGIQYF.